Listed below are T cell receptor beta chains from one sample, sequenced in a study of shared clonotypes between healthy human individuals. The table came from immunoSEQ multiplex PCR; TCRdb's copy has only in-frame clones and leaves some out. This sample has roughly 2.5 million clones, with around nine tenths found just once. The specimen was naive CD4+ T cells sorted from blood. The receptors originated from a man younger than 35 in good health. CDR3s include the opening cysteine and the closing phenylalanine or tryptophan. Fields, in order: J gene, V gene, clone size, D gene, CDR3 protein, CDR3 DNA. The D gene is left open where the match is weak. Expanded clones get a size class; other rows say once, few or many, or leave the size out.

J: TRBJ2-3
V: TRBV27
size: once
D: TRBD1
CDR3: CASSRGGSKDTQYF
DNA: TGTGCCAGCAGTAGAGGGGGCTCCAAAGATACGCAGTATTTT

J: TRBJ2-7
V: TRBV10-3
size: once
D: NA
CDR3: CAISPGSSYEQYF
DNA: TGTGCCATCAGTCCGGGATCTAGCTACGAGCAGTACTTC

J: TRBJ2-3
V: TRBV7-9
size: NA
D: NA
CDR3: CASSPPQGWFTDTQYF
DNA: TGTGCCAGCAGCCCCCCACAGGGATGGTTCACAGATACGCAGTATTTT

J: TRBJ2-7
V: TRBV7-9
size: NA
D: TRBD1
CDR3: CASSLEGGVGTGDEQYF
DNA: TGTGCCAGCAGCTTAGAGGGAGGAGTGGGGACAGGCGACGAGCAGTACTTC

J: TRBJ1-2
V: TRBV19
size: once
D: NA
CDR3: CASSSYAAISYGYTF
DNA: TGTGCCAGTAGTTCCTATGCTGCGATAAGCTATGGCTACACCTTC

J: TRBJ2-2
V: TRBV19
size: NA
D: TRBD1
CDR3: CASSLAGQGLAGELFF
DNA: TGTGCCAGTAGCCTGGCGGGACAGGGGTTGGCCGGGGAGCTGTTTTTT

J: TRBJ2-2
V: TRBV6-1
size: NA
D: NA
CDR3: CASSEAGRAGELFF
DNA: TGTGCCAGCAGTGAAGCGGGTCGGGCCGGGGAGCTGTTTTTT

J: TRBJ2-3
V: TRBV28
size: NA
D: TRBD2
CDR3: CASSLASGGSTDTQYF
DNA: TGTGCCAGCAGTCTGGCTAGCGGGGGTTCCACAGATACGCAGTATTTT

J: TRBJ1-3
V: TRBV30
size: NA
D: NA
CDR3: CAWTGNFGNTIYF
DNA: TGTGCCTGGACAGGGAATTTCGGAAACACCATATATTTT

J: TRBJ1-6
V: TRBV6-5
size: NA
D: NA
CDR3: CASAGDFTNSPLHF
DNA: TGTGCCAGCGCGGGGGACTTCACCAATTCACCCCTCCACTTT

J: TRBJ2-7
V: TRBV5-1
size: NA
D: TRBD1
CDR3: CASSLDPTGGSYEQYF
DNA: TGCGCCAGCAGCTTGGACCCGACAGGGGGGTCCTACGAGCAGTACTTC

J: TRBJ2-7
V: TRBV6-1
size: NA
D: NA
CDR3: CASKYLQDSYEQYF
DNA: TGTGCCAGCAAGTACTTACAGGACTCCTACGAGCAGTACTTC

J: TRBJ2-4
V: TRBV13
size: NA
D: TRBD2
CDR3: CASSIRTSGAKNIQYF
DNA: TGTGCCAGCAGCATAAGGACTAGCGGGGCCAAAAACATTCAGTACTTC

J: TRBJ2-3
V: TRBV29-1
size: NA
D: NA
CDR3: CSVSTNTDTQYF
DNA: TGCAGCGTTTCGACTAACACAGATACGCAGTATTTT

J: TRBJ1-3
V: TRBV7-2
size: NA
D: TRBD1
CDR3: CASSSLTGTVRSGNTIYF
DNA: TGTGCCAGCAGCTCCTTAACCGGGACAGTCCGCTCTGGAAACACCATATATTTT

J: TRBJ2-1
V: TRBV11-2
size: NA
D: NA
CDR3: CASSVGTVVSRYEQFF
DNA: TGTGCCAGCAGCGTCGGCACAGTAGTTAGTAGGTATGAGCAGTTCTTC

J: TRBJ1-1
V: TRBV19
size: few
D: TRBD1
CDR3: CASSIEGQGITEAFF
DNA: TGTGCCAGTAGTATAGAGGGACAGGGAATCACTGAAGCTTTCTTT

J: TRBJ2-2
V: TRBV16
size: NA
D: NA
CDR3: CASSQSGASTGELFF
DNA: TGTGCCAGCAGCCAATCAGGTGCGAGCACCGGGGAGCTGTTTTTT

J: TRBJ1-2
V: TRBV7-2
size: once
D: NA
CDR3: CASSLAVRGYGYTF
DNA: TGTGCCAGCAGCTTAGCGGTCCGGGGATATGGCTACACCTTC

J: TRBJ1-2
V: TRBV18
size: NA
D: NA
CDR3: CASSPAGPNYGYTF
DNA: TGTGCCAGCTCACCAGCGGGGCCTAACTATGGCTACACCTTC

J: TRBJ1-2
V: TRBV30
size: once
D: NA
CDR3: CAWTGSYGYTF
DNA: TGTGCCTGGACAGGGAGCTATGGCTACACCTTC

J: TRBJ2-3
V: TRBV6-5
size: NA
D: NA
CDR3: CASSLRSPDTQYF
DNA: TGTGCCAGCAGTTTAAGGAGTCCAGATACGCAGTATTTT

J: TRBJ2-5
V: TRBV10-3
size: NA
D: NA
CDR3: CAISAEGGYETQYF
DNA: TGTGCCATCAGTGCCGAGGGGGGATACGAGACCCAGTACTTC

J: TRBJ2-7
V: TRBV28
size: NA
D: NA
CDR3: CASLASYEQYF
DNA: TGTGCCAGCTTAGCCTCCTACGAGCAGTACTTC

J: TRBJ2-7
V: TRBV7-8
size: NA
D: TRBD2
CDR3: CASSLGGGVYEQYF
DNA: TGTGCCAGCAGTTTGGGGGGAGGGGTTTACGAGCAGTACTTC

J: TRBJ1-1
V: TRBV6-1
size: NA
D: NA
CDR3: CASSVLGITEAFF
DNA: TGTGCCAGCAGCGTCCTGGGGATTACTGAAGCTTTCTTT

J: TRBJ1-6
V: TRBV30
size: NA
D: NA
CDR3: CAWVRDLLGGPLHF
DNA: TGTGCCTGGGTCCGGGACTTACTTGGAGGGCCCCTCCACTTT

J: TRBJ2-2
V: TRBV5-1
size: once
D: TRBD2
CDR3: CASSFRLAGDTGELFF
DNA: TGCGCCAGCAGCTTCCGACTAGCGGGAGACACCGGGGAGCTGTTTTTT

J: TRBJ1-3
V: TRBV28
size: NA
D: NA
CDR3: CASSFSLGQISGNTIYF
DNA: TGTGCCAGCAGTTTTAGCTTGGGCCAAATCTCTGGAAACACCATATATTTT

J: TRBJ1-5
V: TRBV10-3
size: NA
D: TRBD1
CDR3: CASRITGDSNQPQHF
DNA: TGTGCCAGCAGGATTACAGGGGATAGCAATCAGCCCCAGCATTTT

J: TRBJ1-2
V: TRBV18
size: NA
D: NA
CDR3: CASSPGHDANYGYTF
DNA: TGTGCCAGCTCACCTGGACACGACGCTAACTATGGCTACACCTTC

J: TRBJ1-1
V: TRBV5-1
size: NA
D: NA
CDR3: CASSLGAVPEAFF
DNA: TGCGCCAGCAGCTTGGGGGCAGTCCCTGAAGCTTTCTTT

J: TRBJ2-7
V: TRBV30
size: NA
D: TRBD1
CDR3: CAWSVGTGGYEQYF
DNA: TGTGCCTGGAGTGTAGGTACAGGGGGCTACGAGCAATACTTC

J: TRBJ2-3
V: TRBV9
size: NA
D: NA
CDR3: CASSVATGTDTQYF
DNA: TGTGCCAGCAGCGTAGCTACGGGGACAGATACGCAGTATTTT

J: TRBJ1-4
V: TRBV27
size: NA
D: NA
CDR3: CASSITGHHEKLFF
DNA: TGTGCCAGCAGCATAACAGGGCACCATGAAAAACTGTTTTTT

J: TRBJ2-3
V: TRBV10-3
size: once
D: NA
CDR3: CAVGNGDTQYF
DNA: TGTGCCGTTGGAAACGGAGATACGCAGTATTTT

J: TRBJ1-3
V: TRBV11-2
size: NA
D: TRBD1
CDR3: CASSLVSLGTVRGNTIYF
DNA: TGTGCCAGCAGCTTAGTATCTTTAGGGACAGTTCGTGGAAACACCATATATTTT